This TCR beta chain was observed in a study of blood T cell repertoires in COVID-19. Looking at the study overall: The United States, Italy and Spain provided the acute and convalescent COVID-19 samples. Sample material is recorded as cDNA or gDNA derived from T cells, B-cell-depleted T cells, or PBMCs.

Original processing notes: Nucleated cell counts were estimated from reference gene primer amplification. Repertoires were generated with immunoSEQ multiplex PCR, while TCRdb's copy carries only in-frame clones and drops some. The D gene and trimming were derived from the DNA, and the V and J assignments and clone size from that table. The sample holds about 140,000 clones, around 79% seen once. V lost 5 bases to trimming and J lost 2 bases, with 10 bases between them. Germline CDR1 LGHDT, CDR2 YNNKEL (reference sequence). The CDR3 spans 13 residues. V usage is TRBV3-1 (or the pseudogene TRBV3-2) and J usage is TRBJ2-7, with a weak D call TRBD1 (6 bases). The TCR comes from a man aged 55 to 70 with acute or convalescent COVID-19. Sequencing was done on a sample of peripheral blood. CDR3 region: CASSAQGTYEQYF. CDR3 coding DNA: TGTGCCAGCAGCGCACAGGGAACCTACGAGCAGTACTTC.